The 22 T cell receptor beta chains below come from one sample, sequenced in a study of human T cells and chemical hapten exposure. The sample's time point: pre-sensitization, week 0. Stated treatment: therapeutic diphenylcyclopropenone sensitization with weekly scalp DPC. In TCRdb, the RACE reads were re-called with MiXCR into one record per CDR3 protein. The sample records around 95,000 distinct CDR3 sequences, roughly a tenth being singletons. Sample: whole blood, taken in connection with sensitization to the hapten diphenylcyclopropenone (DPC). The receptors originated from an older woman with alopecia areata. Some clones in this sample may be carry-over from other donors' samples.

CDR3 loop: CASSSHGLAGGRDTDTQYF. CDR3 in DNA: TGTGCCAGCAGCTCCCACGGGCTAGCGGGGGGGCGCGACACAGATACGCAGTATTTT. This chain uses TRBV3-1 with TRBJ2-3, with TRBD2 matching over 12 bases. This CDR3 has 19 amino acids. Germline V gives CDR1 LGHDT, CDR2 YNNKEL (reference sequence). Trimming took 5 bases from V and 2 from J; bases not matched to a gene: 14.

This clonotype appeared many times. This chain links TRBV10-3 with TRBJ1-5; 10 positions match TRBD1. The length of the CDR3 is 16 residues. The germline gives CDR1 ENHRY, CDR2 SYGVKD. V was pared by 3 bases and J by 4 bases, with 6 bases of the junction left unmatched. The CDR3 DNA sequence: TGTGCCATCAGTGATGGTCGGACAGGGGGAAATCAGCCCCAGCATTTT. As protein: CAISDGRTGGNQPQHF.

The CDR3 bases are TGTGCCAGCAGTTATAAGGACGAACAAGAGACCCAGTACTTC. Amino acid sequence: CASSYKDEQETQYF. The chain employs TRBV6-9 and TRBJ2-5; D gene ambiguous. Germline loops: CDR1 MNHGY, CDR2 SVAAGI. The ends were cut back, 2 bases at V and 2 bases at J, with 9 bases in the middle. The CDR3 sequence is 14 residues long.

This clonotype occurred many times. The chain has TRBV9 and TRBJ1-2; the match to TRBD1 covers 10 bases. The germline CDR1 and CDR2 sequences are SGDLS and YYNGEE. CDR3 length: 14 residues. J was trimmed by 7 bases and V by 3 bases; bases with no gene match: 6. In DNA form, the CDR3 reads TGTGCCAGCAGCGAGGGACAGGGGCGGGCTGGCTACACCTTC. This gives the protein CASSEGQGRAGYTF.

There are a few counts of this clonotype. The chain combines TRBV5-1 with TRBJ1-5, with 9 nucleotides matching TRBD1. The CDR3 is 16 amino acids. The germline gives CDR1 SGHRS, CDR2 YFSETQ. V lost 3 bases, J lost 2 bases, and 6 bases stayed unmatched. CDR3 coding DNA: TGCGCCAGCAGCTCGGGTACAGGGGGCGGCAATCAGCCCCAGCATTTT. Translation gives CASSSGTGGGNQPQHF.

This clonotype was detected only a few times. The chain links TRBV20-1 to TRBJ2-7; D may be TRBD2 (6 bases). The CDR3 is made up of 13 amino acids. Germline loops: CDR1 DFQATT, CDR2 SNEGSKA (reference sequence). Trimming shortened V by 3 bases and J by 2 bases, and 11 bases separated the two germline ends. CDR3 sequence (DNA): TGCAGTGCTAGGTACGGGGGACCCTACGAGCAGTACTTC. Translation gives CSARYGGPYEQYF.

This clonotype occurred many times. The chain links TRBV7-9 to TRBJ2-7; D gene ambiguous. The length of the CDR3 is 12 residues. V lost 5 bases and J 2 bases, leaving 7 bases between the germline ends. Germline CDR1 SEHNR, CDR2 FQNEAQ (reference sequence). CDR3 DNA sequence: TGTGCCAGCAGCCCGGTCACCTACGAGCAGTACTTC. Its protein product is CASSPVTYEQYF.

This clonotype was seen repeatedly, ten times or more. The chain is built from TRBV20-1 and TRBJ1-2; D is unresolved. The CDR3 runs to 14 residues. Germline assignment: CDR1 DFQATT and CDR2 SNEGSKA (reference sequence). The germline V and J ends were trimmed by 1 base and 0 bases, with 9 bases remaining between them. The CDR3: CSARVRAANYGYTF. CDR3 DNA sequence: TGCAGTGCTAGAGTGCGGGCGGCTAACTATGGCTACACCTTC.

At least ten counts were recorded for this clonotype. The chain couples TRBV7-6 to TRBJ2-2; no clear D. CDR1 SGHVS and CDR2 FNYEAQ come from the germline V gene. The length of the CDR3 is 15 residues. The V end was cut by 4 bases, the J end by 1 base, with 10 bases between. This chain's CDR3 is CASSSTRQNTGELFF. The CDR3 DNA reads as TGTGCCAGCAGCTCGACCCGCCAGAACACCGGGGAGCTGTTTTTT.

This clonotype was observed a handful of times. The V gene is TRBV19, the J gene TRBJ2-7; D is possibly TRBD1 (6 bases). The CDR3 contains 14 residues. V gave up 4 bases and J gave up 0 bases, with 10 bases separating them. Germline V gene lookup returns CDR1 LNHDA and CDR2 SQIVND (reference sequence). Here the CDR3 reads CASSTTGSSYEQYF. The DNA for the CDR3 is TGTGCCAGTAGTACAACAGGGAGCTCCTACGAGCAGTACTTC.

Concerning this clonotype itself: This clone may be a read error of a much larger clone one base away. The chain recombines TRBV5-6 with TRBJ2-6; no reliable D call. The ends were cut back, 4 bases at V and 0 bases at J, with 5 bases in the middle. The CDR3 extends over 14 amino acids. CDR1 is SGHDT and CDR2 is YYEEEE in the germline V gene. CDR3 sequence: CASSQYSGANVLTF. CDR3 nucleotides: TGTGCCAGCAGCCAATACTCTGGGGCCAACGTCCTGACTTTC. Filled out from reference TRBV5-6 and TRBJ2-6, the complete variable domain reads DAGVTQSPTHLIKTRGQQVTLRCSPKSGHDTVSWYQQALGQGPQFIFQYYEEEERQRGNFPDRFSGHQFPNYSSELNVNALLLGDSALYLCASSQYSGANVLTFGAGSRLTVL.

This clonotype was detected only a few times. This chain uses TRBV5-6 with TRBJ1-5; D may be TRBD1 (6 bases). There are 13 residues in the CDR3. V was shortened by 2 bases and J by 7 bases, with 10 bases between the two germline ends. Germline CDR1 is SGHDT and CDR2 is YYEEEE. CDR3 DNA sequence: TGTGCCAGCAGCTTAGATAGGGGGCAGCCCCAGCATTTT. Protein product: CASSLDRGQPQHF.

The chain has TRBV10-3 and TRBJ2-1, with TRBD1 as a possible D gene (6 bases). The V end was cut by 6 bases, the J end by 10 bases, with 13 bases between. Per germline, CDR1 ENHRY and CDR2 SYGVKD. The CDR3 contains 12 residues. CDR3 sequence (DNA): TGTGCCATCAGGGAAGGGGGAAGCGAGCAGTTCTTC. Its translation is CAIREGGSEQFF.

This clonotype was seen a handful of times. The chain recombines TRBV29-1 with TRBJ2-7, with TRBD1 identical over 7 bases. CDR1 and CDR2 from the germline V gene are SQVTM and ANQGSEA. V shed 4 bases and J 5 bases; nucleotides not matched to a gene: 8. The CDR3 covers 13 residues. CDR3 coding DNA: TGCAGCGTTGGAGACAGGGTCTTGAACGAGCAGTACTTC. Its translation: CSVGDRVLNEQYF.

V and J are TRBV29-1 and TRBJ2-5; D is perhaps TRBD1 (6 bases). This CDR3 spans 13 amino acids. Germline assignment: CDR1 SQVTM and CDR2 ANQGSEA. The V gene lost 2 bases and the J gene lost 1 base, with 8 bases spanning the gap. The CDR3 here is CSVEHRAQETQYF. For the CDR3, the DNA is TGCAGCGTTGAACACAGGGCCCAAGAGACCCAGTACTTC.

This clonotype was counted many times. The genes are TRBV12-3 or TRBV12-4 and TRBJ2-7, with 10 bases matching TRBD1. This CDR3 comprises 14 residues. Losses at the gene ends were 5 bases for V and 6 bases for J; bases not matched to a gene: 7. In DNA, the CDR3 is TGTGCCAGCAGTCCCCGGGACAGGGGAGGCGAGCAGTACTTC. Its protein is CASSPRDRGGEQYF.

Details on this clonotype: Just one base apart from a much larger clone, this may be a read error. The final CDR3 position lacks the conserved phenylalanine or tryptophan, pointing to a likely read error. The rearrangement uses TRBV6-4 and TRBJ2-2; unclear D gene. Deletions cut 7 bases from V and 4 bases from J, with 16 bases between. This CDR3 has 15 residues. The V gene's germline CDR1 is MRHNA and CDR2 SNTAGT. Here the CDR3 reads CASIEVVSVTGELFL. CDR3 sequence (DNA): TGTGCCAGCATTGAAGTAGTTTCGGTCACCGGGGAGCTGTTTCTT.

This clonotype came up many times. The V call is TRBV12-3 or TRBV12-4, the J call TRBJ1-5, with a weak D call TRBD1 (6 bases). This CDR3 contains 15 residues. V gave up 7 bases and J gave up 0 bases, with 13 bases separating them. The CDR3 region is CASNKQGNSNQPQHF. The CDR3 region has the DNA TGTGCCAGCAACAAACAGGGTAATAGCAATCAGCCCCAGCATTTT.

In this sample, this clonotype turned up a few times. This rearrangement joins TRBV20-1 to TRBJ2-7; 12 bases match TRBD2. The CDR3 covers 15 residues. The V gene end was trimmed by 0 bases and the J gene end by 2 bases; junction bases not matched to a gene: 2. Germline V gene sequence: CDR1 DFQATT, CDR2 SNEGSKA (reference sequence). CDR3 sequence: CSARDGLAGTYEQYF. The CDR3 DNA follows: TGCAGTGCTAGAGATGGACTAGCGGGGACCTACGAGCAGTACTTC.

The chain uses TRBV7-6 and TRBJ2-7; perhaps TRBD1 as D (7 bases). This CDR3 is 12 amino acids long. V lost 5 bases and J lost 7, with 12 bases in between. CDR1 is SGHVS, CDR2 FNYEAQ, per germline. Here the CDR3 reads CASSPGGPEQYF. The CDR3 bases are TGTGCCAGCAGCCCAGGGGGGCCGGAGCAGTACTTC.

This rearrangement joins TRBV29-1 to TRBJ1-1; D perhaps matches TRBD1 (5 bases). Germline-derived CDR1 and CDR2 are SQVTM and ANQGSEA. Trimming removed 6 bases from V and 7 bases from J, with 15 bases in between. The CDR3 runs to 12 residues. CDR3 DNA sequence: TGCAGCGTCGTCGAGTCGGGGGTTGAAGCTTTCTTT. Protein product: CSVVESGVEAFF.

This clonotype showed up many times. CDR3 DNA sequence: TGTGCCAGCAGCCAAGCCACAGGGGTCAATTCACCCCTCCACTTT. This encodes CASSQATGVNSPLHF. The chain is built from TRBV14 and TRBJ1-6; TRBD1 matches 7 bases. Germline V lookup: CDR1 SGHDN, CDR2 FVKESK. The CDR3 totals 15 residues. Germline trimming cut 1 base from V and 7 bases from J; bases unmatched to any gene: 4.